This T cell receptor (beta chain) emerged from a study of cytomegalovirus exposure and HLA in healthy donors. Broader study findings: Researchers reported in a later analysis that common viral pathogens appeared linked to several top clusters. In an earlier analysis, most TCR beta V segments were productive about 87% or about 30% of the time. TCR beta chains associated with HLA were, in a later analysis, more clonally expanded than equally common others.

Note on this clone: The target antigen is unknown.

PCR employed 60 Vbeta and 13 Jbeta primers. Per the original methods: A later analysis tallied about 80 million unique TCR beta chains, some 10 million of them shared. The repertoire was sequenced with immunoSEQ multiplex PCR; TCRdb's copy has only in-frame clones and lacks some. That table supplies the V and J calls and clone size; D and trimming were determined from the DNA. The sample lists tens of thousands of clones; around 70% were seen once. The CDR3 loop spans 18 amino acids. Germline V gene data show CDR1 as SNHLY and CDR2 as FYNNEI. The V gene end was trimmed by 6 bases and the J gene end by 0 bases; junction bases not matched to a gene: 11.

The chain couples TRBV2 to TRBJ2-2; TRBD2 matches at 9 bases. Sequencing was performed on PBMCs. The sequence was obtained from a woman in her thirties or forties in good health and CMV-seropositive. The CDR3 DNA sequence: TGTGCCAGCAGAGGCCCTGGGACTAGCAAACCGAACACCGGGGAGCTGTTTTTT. The encoded protein is CASRGPGTSKPNTGELFF.